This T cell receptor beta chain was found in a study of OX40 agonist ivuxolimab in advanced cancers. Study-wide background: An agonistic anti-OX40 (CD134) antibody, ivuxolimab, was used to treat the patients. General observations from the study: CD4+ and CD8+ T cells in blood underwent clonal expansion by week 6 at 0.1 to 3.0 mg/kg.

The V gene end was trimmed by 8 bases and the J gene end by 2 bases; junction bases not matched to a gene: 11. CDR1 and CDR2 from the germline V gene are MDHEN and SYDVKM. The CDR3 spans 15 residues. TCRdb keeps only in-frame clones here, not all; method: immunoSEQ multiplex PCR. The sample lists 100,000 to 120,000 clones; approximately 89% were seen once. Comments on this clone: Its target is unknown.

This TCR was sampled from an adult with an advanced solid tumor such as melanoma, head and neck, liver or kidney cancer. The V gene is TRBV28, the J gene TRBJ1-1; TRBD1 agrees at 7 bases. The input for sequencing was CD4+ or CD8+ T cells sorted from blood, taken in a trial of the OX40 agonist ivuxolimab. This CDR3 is CASLTGQDDNTEAFF. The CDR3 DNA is TGTGCCAGCCTAACAGGACAGGACGATAACACTGAAGCTTTCTTT.